A single sample is the source of the 16 T cell receptor beta chains below, sequenced in a study of T cells in Graves' hyperthyroidism and ophthalmopathy. TCR beta CDR3 regions were amplified from RNA transcripts. The HTBI set primed first-round TCR CDR3 RT-PCR. TCRdb processed the multiplex PCR reads anew with MiXCR; each CDR3 protein has one entry. Found here are 450,000 to 700,000 distinct CDR3 sequences, 46% of them singletons; the top ten hold around 17%. The sample consisted of peripheral blood or thyroid tissue (not recorded which). These receptors all come from an adult woman with Graves' disease, either hyperthyroidism or ophthalmopathy (not recorded which).

This clonotype was observed a few times. V usage is TRBV24-1 and J usage is TRBJ1-2; possible D gene TRBD1, 5 bases. Per germline, CDR1 KGHDR and CDR2 SFDVKD. This CDR3 comprises 14 residues. The germline V and J ends were trimmed by 4 bases and 2 bases, with 10 bases remaining between them. The CDR3 loop is CATSDSGRNYGYTF. CDR3 in DNA: TGTGCCACCAGTGACTCGGGACGGAACTATGGCTACACCTTC.

The chain's CDR3 is CSVSGGLAGGQADTQYF. CDR3 bases: TGCAGCGTCTCGGGCGGGCTAGCGGGAGGGCAGGCAGATACGCAGTATTTT. This rearrangement joins TRBV29-1 to TRBJ2-3, with 12 bases identical to TRBD2. Germline lookup yields CDR1 SQVTM and CDR2 ANQGSEA. The CDR3 extends over 17 amino acids. The V and J ends lost 6 bases and 4 bases, in that order; junction bases with no gene match: 14.

Of note for this clonotype: A clone one base away is much larger, so this may be a read error. This rearrangement joins TRBV6-5 to TRBJ1-1; D remains unclear. CDR3 size: 11 residues. The V end was cut by 8 bases, the J end by 11 bases, with 15 bases between. Germline lookup yields CDR1 MNHEY and CDR2 SVGAGI. For the CDR3, the DNA is TGTGCCAGCGGTGGAAAGGGCGAGGCTTTCTTT. Translation gives CASGGKGEAFF.

This clonotype was picked up many times. The chain employs TRBV27 and TRBJ2-2, with D unclear. The germline V gene has CDR1 MNHEY and CDR2 SMNVEV (reference sequence). The CDR3 spans 14 residues. V shed 4 bases and J shed 4 bases, with 10 bases lying between them. CDR3 nucleotide sequence: TGTGCCAGCAGTTCCCTCCGCCTCACCGGGGAGCTGTTTTTT. It specifies CASSSLRLTGELFF.

J is TRBJ2-5 and V is TRBV20-1; possible D gene TRBD2, 6 bases. V shed 1 base and J shed 5 bases, with 14 bases lying between them. The CDR3 has 14 amino acids. The germline V gene encodes CDR1 DFQATT and CDR2 SNEGSKA (reference sequence). As DNA, the CDR3 is TGCAGTGCTAGAGGGGTAGGGAGGAAGGAGACCCAGTACTTC. Its translation: CSARGVGRKETQYF.

A word on this clonotype: A much larger clone lies a single base off, so this may be a read error. This chain uses TRBV5-1 with TRBJ2-5, with TRBD1 matching 10 bases. The CDR3 sequence is 15 residues long. Germline lookup yields CDR1 SGHRS and CDR2 YFSETQ. CDR3 in DNA: TGCGCCGGCAGAGTGGGACAGGGGCCACAAGAGACCCAGTACTTC. Amino acid sequence: CAGRVGQGPQETQYF. The complete variable domain, with remaining parts taken from reference TRBV5-1 and TRBJ2-5, reads KAGVTQTPRYLIKTRGQQVTLSCSPISGHRSVSWYQQTPGQGLQFLFEYFSETQRNKGNFPGRFSGRQFSNSRSEMNVSTLELGDSALYLCAGRVGQGPQETQYFGPGTRLLVL.

This clonotype was detected many times. The chain joins TRBV10-3 to TRBJ1-1; unclear D gene. In germline, CDR1 is ENHRY, CDR2 SYGVKD. The V and J ends lost 7 bases and 5 bases respectively, with 14 bases between them. The length of the CDR3 is 13 residues. DNA for the CDR3: TGTGCCATCAAGATTTCTGGGGAAACTGAAGCTTTCTTT. Protein: CAIKISGETEAFF.

The rearrangement links TRBV20-1 to TRBJ1-2; a possible D gene is TRBD1 (6 bases). Trimming took off 0 bases at V and 4 bases at J, with 21 bases between the two ends. Germline CDR1 is DFQATT and CDR2 is SNEGSKA (reference sequence). This CDR3 has 17 amino acids. CDR3 in amino acids: CSARDRGARELGYGYTF. In nucleotides, the CDR3 is TGCAGTGCTAGAGATCGGGGGGCGCGGGAGCTCGGCTATGGCTACACCTTC.

This clonotype appeared many times. This chain joins TRBV14 and TRBJ1-1; no firm D call. Between the trimmed V and J ends, which lost 0 bases and 2 bases, there was a span of 13 bases. CDR1 is SGHDN and CDR2 is FVKESK in the germline V gene. The CDR3 has 16 amino acids. The CDR3: CASSQDVGFLNTEAFF. DNA of the CDR3: TGTGCCAGCAGCCAAGATGTCGGGTTTTTAAACACTGAAGCTTTCTTT.

The chain employs TRBV5-1 and TRBJ1-6; TRBD1 might be the D (5 bases). Germline V lookup: CDR1 SGHRS, CDR2 YFSETQ. V lost 2 bases to trimming and J lost 10 bases, with 22 bases between them. This CDR3 region has 17 residues. CDR3 nucleotides: TGCGCCAGCAGCTTCGTGGGGCCCCCTTCCCAATGGTCACCCCTCCACTTT. Translated, it gives CASSFVGPPSQWSPLHF.

The chain combines TRBV29-1 with TRBJ2-7; D possibly corresponds to TRBD2 (6 bases). CDR1 SQVTM and CDR2 ANQGSEA come from the germline V gene. The CDR3 covers 17 residues. Trimming left V 7 bases short and J 9 bases short, with 34 bases between. In DNA, the CDR3 is TGCAGCGCTATGCTGGGAGAGGTAGCGCGTGGGGGGACGGCGCAGTACTTC. Protein: CSAMLGEVARGGTAQYF.

This clonotype was counted only a few times. The chain carries TRBV25-1 and TRBJ1-6; D is unresolved. V was pared by 5 bases and J by 7 bases, with 12 bases between. Germline V CDR1 and CDR2: MGHDK, SYGVNS. CDR3 length: 14 amino acids. CDR3 in DNA: TGTGCCAGCAGTTTACCCCCTGGGAATTCACCCCTCCACTTT. Translating gives CASSLPPGNSPLHF.

This chain uses TRBV29-1 with TRBJ1-1, with TRBD1 matching over 7 bases. This CDR3 is 13 amino acids long. The junction had 8 bases not matched to a gene; V was cut back by 7 bases and J by 3 bases. From germline, CDR1 is SQVTM and CDR2 ANQGSEA. In nucleotides, the CDR3 is TGCAGCGCCGAACAGGGGTCGTACACTGAAGCTTTCTTT. Translation gives CSAEQGSYTEAFF.

This clonotype was seen at least ten times. The chain combines TRBV7-9 with TRBJ1-1; 8 bases line up with TRBD1. CDR1 SEHNR and CDR2 FQNEAQ come from the germline V gene (reference sequence). The trim removed 3 bases at V and 5 bases at J, leaving 5 bases unmatched. The CDR3 covers 14 residues. This chain's CDR3 is CASSLNQGATEAFF. CDR3 DNA sequence: TGTGCCAGCAGCTTGAACCAGGGGGCGACTGAAGCTTTCTTT.

The chain uses TRBV7-2 and TRBJ2-7; D is unresolved. V dropped 8 bases and J dropped 2 bases, with 10 bases sitting between them. Germline V gene data show CDR1 as SGHTA and CDR2 as FQGNSA. The CDR3 runs 12 residues. The CDR3 protein is CASGVRAYEQYF. The CDR3 DNA sequence: TGTGCCAGCGGGGTGAGAGCCTACGAGCAGTACTTC.

This chain joins TRBV2 and TRBJ1-5; D gene unclear. Trimming took 7 bases from V and 4 from J, leaving 11 bases between them. CDR3 length: 13 amino acids. CDR1 is SNHLY, CDR2 FYNNEI, per germline. DNA for the CDR3: TGTGCCAGCAAATCGACCGTGAATCAGCCCCAGCATTTT. Protein sequence: CASKSTVNQPQHF.